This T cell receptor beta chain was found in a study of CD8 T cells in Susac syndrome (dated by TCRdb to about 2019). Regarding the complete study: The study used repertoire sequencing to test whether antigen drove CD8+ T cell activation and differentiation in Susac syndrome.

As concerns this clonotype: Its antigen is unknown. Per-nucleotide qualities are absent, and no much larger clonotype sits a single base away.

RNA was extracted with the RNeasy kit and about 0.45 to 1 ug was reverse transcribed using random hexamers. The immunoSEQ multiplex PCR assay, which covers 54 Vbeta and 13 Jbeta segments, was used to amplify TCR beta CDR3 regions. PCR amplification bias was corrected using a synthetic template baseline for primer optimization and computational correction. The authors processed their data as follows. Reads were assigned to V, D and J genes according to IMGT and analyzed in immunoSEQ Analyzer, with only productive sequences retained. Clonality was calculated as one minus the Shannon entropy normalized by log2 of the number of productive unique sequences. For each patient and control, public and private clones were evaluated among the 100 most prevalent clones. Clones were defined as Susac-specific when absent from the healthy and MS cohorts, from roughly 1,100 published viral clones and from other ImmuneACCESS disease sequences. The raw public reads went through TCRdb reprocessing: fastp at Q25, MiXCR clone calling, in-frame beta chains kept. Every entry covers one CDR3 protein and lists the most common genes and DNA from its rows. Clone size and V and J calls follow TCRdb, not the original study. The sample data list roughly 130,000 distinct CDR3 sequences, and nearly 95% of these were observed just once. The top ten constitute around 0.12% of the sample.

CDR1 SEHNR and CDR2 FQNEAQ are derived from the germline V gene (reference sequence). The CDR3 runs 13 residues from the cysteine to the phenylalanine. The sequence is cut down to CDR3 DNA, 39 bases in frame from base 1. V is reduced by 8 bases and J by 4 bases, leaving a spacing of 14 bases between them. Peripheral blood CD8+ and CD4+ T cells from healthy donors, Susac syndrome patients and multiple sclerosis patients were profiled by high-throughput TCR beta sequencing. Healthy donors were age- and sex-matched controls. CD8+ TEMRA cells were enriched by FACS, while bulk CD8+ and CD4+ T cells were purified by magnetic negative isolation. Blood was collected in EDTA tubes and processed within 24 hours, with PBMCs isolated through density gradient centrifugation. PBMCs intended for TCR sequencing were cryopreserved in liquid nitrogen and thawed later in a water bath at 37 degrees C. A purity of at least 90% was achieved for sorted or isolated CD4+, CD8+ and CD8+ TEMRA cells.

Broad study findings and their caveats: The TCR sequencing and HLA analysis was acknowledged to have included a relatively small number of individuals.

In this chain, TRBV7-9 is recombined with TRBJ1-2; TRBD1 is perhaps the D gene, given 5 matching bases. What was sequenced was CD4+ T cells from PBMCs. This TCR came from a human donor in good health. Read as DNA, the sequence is TGTGCCAGCGAAAAGGGGACGGGCTATGGCTACACCTTC. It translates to CASEKGTGYGYTF.